The 15 T cell receptor beta chains given below trace back to one sample, sequenced in a study of blood T cell repertoires in COVID-19 (TCRdb year 2020). Library construction relied on the immunoSEQ multiplex PCR assay. In its TCRdb copy, this immuneACCESS table keeps in-frame sequences only and misses some clones. Where compared with another copy, unresolved V genes explain less than half of these, and the others have no known cause. The sample data list about 290,000 clones, and over 80% of these were observed just once. The top ten clones comprise around 4.1% of the sample. Material for sequencing was peripheral blood. The source of these receptors is a woman aged 50 to 60 with active or convalescent COVID-19.

The chain has TRBV7-9 and TRBJ1-2, with 7 positions matching TRBD1. The ends lost 5 bases at V and 3 bases at J; junction bases unmatched: 15. The length of the CDR3 is 17 residues. Germline V CDR1 and CDR2: SEHNR, FQNEAQ (reference sequence). The CDR3 spells CASSPGKETGAHYGYTF. The CDR3 DNA sequence: TGTGCCAGCAGCCCGGGAAAAGAAACAGGGGCGCACTATGGCTACACCTTC.

This clone was found a few times. This chain joins TRBV6-5 and TRBJ1-2; 7 positions match TRBD1. There are 14 residues in the CDR3. Germline CDR1 and CDR2: MNHEY and SVGAGI. J lost 1 base, V lost 5 bases, and 4 bases had no gene match. CDR3 region: CASSNRGHNYGYTF. CDR3 bases: TGTGCCAGCAGTAACAGGGGACATAACTATGGCTACACCTTC.

This chain joins TRBV28 and TRBJ1-4, with 7 positions matching TRBD1. This CDR3 has 12 residues. The V and J ends lost 4 bases and 13 bases, in that order; junction bases with no gene match: 6. Germline V gene data show CDR1 as MDHEN and CDR2 as SYDVKM. CDR3 bases: TGTGCCAGCAGTTCGTACAGGGGAGTACTGTTTTTT. This encodes CASSSYRGVLFF.

This sequence joins TRBV6-1 and TRBJ1-2, with 7 bases aligning to TRBD1. In germline, CDR1 is MNHNS, CDR2 SASEGT. Trimming removed 3 bases from V and 0 bases from J; junction bases left unmatched: 7. The CDR3 extends over 16 amino acids. DNA for the CDR3: TGTGCCAGCAGTGAGCAGACAGGGCAAGCTAACTATGGCTACACCTTC. It specifies CASSEQTGQANYGYTF.

The V and J genes are TRBV28 and TRBJ1-5, with TRBD1 as a possible D gene (5 bases). Per the germline V gene, CDR1 is MDHEN and CDR2 is SYDVKM. The V and J ends lost 3 bases and 0 bases respectively, with 12 bases between them. The CDR3 consists of 16 residues. The CDR3 bases are TGTGCCAGCAGTTTTAGGAGGGGATATAGCAATCAGCCCCAGCATTTT. This encodes CASSFRRGYSNQPQHF.

The genes are TRBV27 and TRBJ2-5; 7 bases are shared with TRBD1. The CDR3 sequence is 16 residues long. The trim removed 5 bases at V and 0 bases at J, leaving 9 bases unmatched. Germline V gene sequence: CDR1 MNHEY, CDR2 SMNVEV (reference sequence). CDR3 residues: CASSREPTGHQETQYF. In DNA form, the CDR3 reads TGTGCCAGCAGTCGAGAGCCGACAGGGCACCAAGAGACCCAGTACTTC.

The rearrangement uses TRBV6-6 and TRBJ2-7; 8 bases fit TRBD1. Trimming took 0 bases from V and 2 from J; bases not matched to a gene: 6. This CDR3 is built from 16 residues. Germline CDR1 is MNHNY and CDR2 is SVGAGI (reference sequence). The CDR3 protein is CASSYSNQGAPYEQYF. The DNA of the CDR3 is TGTGCCAGCAGTTACTCGAACCAGGGGGCGCCCTACGAGCAGTACTTC.

This rearrangement joins TRBV2 to TRBJ1-2; D is perhaps TRBD1 (6 bases). CDR1 SNHLY and CDR2 FYNNEI come from the germline V gene. This CDR3 comprises 12 residues. Between the trimmed V and J ends, which lost 5 bases and 8 bases, there was a span of 12 bases. Here the CDR3 reads CASSPTGCGYTF. The DNA for the CDR3 is TGTGCCAGCAGTCCAACAGGGTGCGGCTACACCTTC.

V and J are TRBV6-6 and TRBJ2-7, with 11 nucleotides matching TRBD2. Germline V gene data show CDR1 as MNHNY and CDR2 as SVGAGI (reference sequence). After removal of 6 bases from V and 2 bases from J, the junction contained 6 bases not matched to a gene. The CDR3 is 15 residues long. CDR3 region: CASRELAGEPYEQYF. The DNA for the CDR3 is TGTGCCAGCAGGGAACTAGCGGGAGAACCCTACGAGCAGTACTTC.

The V and J genes are TRBV3-1 (or the pseudogene TRBV3-2) and TRBJ2-5; no clear D gene. This CDR3 is built from 11 residues. Germline CDR1 is LGHDT and CDR2 is YNNKEL (reference sequence). The V gene lost 5 bases and the J gene lost 6 bases, with 7 bases spanning the gap. CDR3 sequence (DNA): TGTGCCAGCAGCTCGGGTCAGACCCAGTACTTC. Translation: CASSSGQTQYF.

The DNA for the CDR3 is TGCGCCAGCAGCTTGGATCTGAGAACCGGGGAGCTGTTTTTT. Protein product: CASSLDLRTGELFF. The chain carries TRBV5-1 and TRBJ2-2; D call uncertain. Deletions cut 0 bases from V and 5 bases from J, with 8 bases between. This CDR3 comprises 14 residues. Germline V gene sequence: CDR1 SGHRS, CDR2 YFSETQ.

The sample holds one count of this clone. This chain connects TRBV6-1 to TRBJ1-1; TRBD1 is a possible D gene (5 bases). Trimming left V 11 bases short and J 0 bases short, with 13 bases between. CDR3 length: 13 residues. Germline-derived CDR1 and CDR2 are MNHNS and SASEGT. In DNA form, the CDR3 reads TGTGCCGGCCGCGGACAAATGAACACTGAAGCTTTCTTT. It encodes CAGRGQMNTEAFF.

The chain is built from TRBV10-3 and TRBJ2-3; weak D call: TRBD2 (7 bases). The CDR3 contains 18 residues. Germline CDR1 reads ENHRY; CDR2 reads SYGVKD. With 0 bases removed from V and 3 bases from J, the gap between germline ends came to 19 bases. The DNA of the CDR3 is TGTGCCATCAGTGAGTCTCGAATCCGGGGGGCCGGGACAGATACGCAGTATTTT. It specifies CAISESRIRGAGTDTQYF.

V gene TRBV14 combines with J gene TRBJ2-3, with 8 bases matching TRBD2. Per germline, CDR1 SGHDN and CDR2 FVKESK. The CDR3 loop spans 16 amino acids. J gave up 4 bases and V 5 bases, and 11 bases lay outside the gene matches. CDR3 coding DNA: TGTGCCAGCAGCTCTTTTGCGGGAGGTCCGGCAGATACGCAGTATTTT. This encodes CASSSFAGGPADTQYF.

This clone was seen a few times. The chain is built from TRBV3-1 (or the pseudogene TRBV3-2) and TRBJ1-6; D is possibly TRBD1 (5 bases). Germline assignment: CDR1 LGHDT and CDR2 YNNKEL (reference sequence). Trimming removed 5 bases from V and 7 bases from J, with 18 bases in between. The CDR3 contains 16 residues. This CDR3 is CASSYRGAGSNSPLHF. CDR3 in DNA: TGTGCCAGCAGCTACCGCGGGGCGGGGAGCAATTCACCCCTCCACTTT.